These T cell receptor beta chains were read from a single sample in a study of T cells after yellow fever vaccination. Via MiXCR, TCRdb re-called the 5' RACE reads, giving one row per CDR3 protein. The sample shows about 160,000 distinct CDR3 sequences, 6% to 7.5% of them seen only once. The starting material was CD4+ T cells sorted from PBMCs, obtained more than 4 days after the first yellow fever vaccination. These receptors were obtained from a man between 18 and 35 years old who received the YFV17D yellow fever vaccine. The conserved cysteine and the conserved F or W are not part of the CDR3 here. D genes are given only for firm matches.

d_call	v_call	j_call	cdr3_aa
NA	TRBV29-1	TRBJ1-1	SVGGLRLRPEAF
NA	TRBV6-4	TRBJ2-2	ASSLYGNTGELF
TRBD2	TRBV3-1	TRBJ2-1	ASSLTASGDEKF
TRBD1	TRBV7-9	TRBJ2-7	ASGLRDRPYEQY
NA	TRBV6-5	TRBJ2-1	ASSHPRKREQF
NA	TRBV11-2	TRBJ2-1	ASSRRIPPGDEQF
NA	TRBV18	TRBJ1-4	ASSPQDRTATNEKLF
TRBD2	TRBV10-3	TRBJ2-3	ATGTSGGFDTQY
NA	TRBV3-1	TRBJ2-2	ASSQEKRRPTNTGELF
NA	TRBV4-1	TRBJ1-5	ASSQVAESNQPQH
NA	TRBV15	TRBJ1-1	ATSRDNGGTEAF
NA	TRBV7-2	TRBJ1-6	ASTTDRRGLSPLH
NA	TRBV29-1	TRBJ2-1	SVGGVQGHSYNEQF
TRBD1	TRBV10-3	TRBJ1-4	AISSDRGNEKLF
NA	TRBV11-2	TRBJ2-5	ASCLESHLTQY
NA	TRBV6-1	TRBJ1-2	ASISGGRNYGYT
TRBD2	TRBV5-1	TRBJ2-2	ASSKSGGANTGELF
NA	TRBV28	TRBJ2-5	ASSKPNQETQY
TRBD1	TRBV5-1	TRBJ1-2	ASSPGTGEVGYT
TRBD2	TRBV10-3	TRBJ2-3	AIRGTTADTQY
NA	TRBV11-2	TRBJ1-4	ASSLRTAGALLKTNEKLF
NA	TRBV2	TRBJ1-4	ASSPTTLEKLF
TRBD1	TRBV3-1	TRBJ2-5	ASSPNTGVQTQY
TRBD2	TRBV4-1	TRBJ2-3	ASSQEQGLGTDTQY
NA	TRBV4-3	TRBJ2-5	ASSQTRETQY
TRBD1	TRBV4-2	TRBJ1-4	ASSARDSHLLDSLRREKLF
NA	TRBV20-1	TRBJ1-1	SATRRTNTEAF
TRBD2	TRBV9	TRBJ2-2	ASSNSAGGFTGELF
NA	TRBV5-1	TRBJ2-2	ASSRSWGADGELF
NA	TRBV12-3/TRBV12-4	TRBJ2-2	ASSKFAGRGGGELF
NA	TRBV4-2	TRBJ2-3	ASSSSRGGSTDTQY
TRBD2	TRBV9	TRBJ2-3	ASSVGSLAGSDTQY
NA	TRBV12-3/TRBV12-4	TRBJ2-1	ASSVYNEQF
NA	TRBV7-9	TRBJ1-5	ASSARGNENQPQH
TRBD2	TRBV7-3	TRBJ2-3	ASSSGGVRDTQY
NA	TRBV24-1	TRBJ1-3	ATSDFPAGNTIY
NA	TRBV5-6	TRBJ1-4	ASSPDLGEKLF